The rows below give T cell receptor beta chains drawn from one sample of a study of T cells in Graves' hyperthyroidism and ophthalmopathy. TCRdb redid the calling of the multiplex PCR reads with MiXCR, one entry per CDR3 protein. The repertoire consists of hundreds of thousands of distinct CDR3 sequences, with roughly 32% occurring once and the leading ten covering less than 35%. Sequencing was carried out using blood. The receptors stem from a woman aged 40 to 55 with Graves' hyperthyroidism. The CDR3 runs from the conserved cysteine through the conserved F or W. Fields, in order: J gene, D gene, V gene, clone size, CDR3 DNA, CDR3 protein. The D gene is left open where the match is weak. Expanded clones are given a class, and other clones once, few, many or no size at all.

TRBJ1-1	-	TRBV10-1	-	TGCGCCAGCAGAGCCGCGGGAGACGCCACAACAGCTTTCTTT	CASRAAGDATTAFF
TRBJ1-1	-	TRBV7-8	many	TGTGCCAGCAGCTTCCCGGGGGGGGCAATGAACACTGAAGCTTTCTTT	CASSFPGGAMNTEAFF
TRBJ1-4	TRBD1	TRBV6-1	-	TGTGCCAGCAGTGAACGCCCAGGGGGGTGGGAAAAACTGTTTTTT	CASSERPGGWEKLFF
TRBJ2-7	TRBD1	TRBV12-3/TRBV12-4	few	TGTGCCAGCAGCAAAACCGGGACAGGGGCCAACGAGCAGTACTTC	CASSKTGTGANEQYF
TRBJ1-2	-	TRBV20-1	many	TGCAGTGCTAGAGATTCGATAAACTATGGCTACACCTTC	CSARDSINYGYTF
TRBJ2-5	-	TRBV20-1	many	TGCAGTGCTAGTCCCAGGAACTACCAAGAGACCCAGTACTTC	CSASPRNYQETQYF
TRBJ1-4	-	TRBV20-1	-	TGCAGTGCTAGTGTGGACGGGGGGCGAGGAAAACTGTTTTTT	CSASVDGGRGKLFF
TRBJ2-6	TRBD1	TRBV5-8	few	TGTGCCAGCAGCTTACAGGGGGCGTCGGCTGGGGCCAACGTCCTGACTTTC	CASSLQGASAGANVLTF
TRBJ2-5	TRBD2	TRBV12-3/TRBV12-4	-	TGTGCCAGCGGCGCTGGGGGGGGGGTCCAGGAGACCCAGTACTTC	CASGAGGGVQETQYF
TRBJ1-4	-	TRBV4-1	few	TGCGCCAGCAGCTTTGCACGGAATGAAAAACTGTTTTTT	CASSFARNEKLFF
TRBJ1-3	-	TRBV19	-	TGTGCCAGTAGTATTTCGGTCAACTCTGGAAACACCATATATTTT	CASSISVNSGNTIYF
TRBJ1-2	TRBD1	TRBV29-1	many	TGCAGCGTTGAAGTATCCGGGACAGGGATTGCCTTC	CSVEVSGTGIAF
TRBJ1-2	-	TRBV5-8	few	TGTGCCAGCAGCTTGGACAGGGTGGGCTATGGCTACACCTTC	CASSLDRVGYGYTF
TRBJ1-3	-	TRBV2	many	TGTGCCAGCAGGAAGGGGAAGGCTGGAAACACCATATATTTT	CASRKGKAGNTIYF
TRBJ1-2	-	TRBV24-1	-	TGTGCCACCAGTGGGGCAGGCGACGACTATGGCTACACCTTC	CATSGAGDDYGYTF
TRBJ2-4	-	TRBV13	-	TGTGCCAGCAGCTTAGAAAGGGGGGGTGAAAACATTCAGTACTTC	CASSLERGGENIQYF
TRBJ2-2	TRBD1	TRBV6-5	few	TGTGCCAGCAGTCCTACCCTTCGACAGGGTCGAGCCGGGGAGCTGTTTTTT	CASSPTLRQGRAGELFF
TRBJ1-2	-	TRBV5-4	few	TGTGCCAGCAGCTTGGGCGGCGGCAGGGGAGGGTCTCCCTTC	CASSLGGGRGGSPF
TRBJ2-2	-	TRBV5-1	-	TGCGCCAGCAGCGAACAGGACCCGAACACCGGGGAGCTGTTTTTT	CASSEQDPNTGELFF
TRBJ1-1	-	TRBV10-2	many	TGCGCCAGCAGTGAACAGAGTAACACTGAAGCTTTCTTT	CASSEQSNTEAFF
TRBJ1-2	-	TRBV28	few	TGTGCCAGCAGTTTGAAGAGGGCCTATGGCTACACCTTC	CASSLKRAYGYTF
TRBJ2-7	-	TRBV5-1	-	TGCGCCAGCCGCTCCGACGGGGGACAGTCTTACGAGCAGTACTTC	CASRSDGGQSYEQYF
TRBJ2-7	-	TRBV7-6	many	TGTGCCAGCAGCTTATTTGGGCCCTCCTACGAGCAGTACTTC	CASSLFGPSYEQYF
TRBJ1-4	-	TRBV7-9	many	TGTGCCAGCAGCCTATCCGAGGAAAAACTGTTTTTT	CASSLSEEKLFF
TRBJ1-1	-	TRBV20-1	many	TGCAGTGCTTCTAGGGACCTTGGCACTGAAGCTTTCTTT	CSASRDLGTEAFF
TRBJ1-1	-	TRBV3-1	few	TGTGCCAGCAGCCACGAGGGTGGCAGTCCTGAAGCTTTCTTT	CASSHEGGSPEAFF
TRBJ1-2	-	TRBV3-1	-	TGTGCCAGCAGCCCCCTGACGGACGACTATGGCTACACCTTC	CASSPLTDDYGYTF
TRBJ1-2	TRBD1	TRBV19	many	TGTGCCAGTAGTGGACAGGGACTTGGCTACACCTTC	CASSGQGLGYTF
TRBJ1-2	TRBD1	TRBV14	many	TGTGCCAGCAGCCCCCGGGACAGAAGCTATGGCTACACCTTC	CASSPRDRSYGYTF
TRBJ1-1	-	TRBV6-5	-	TGTGCCAGCAGTAAGACGGTAGTTAGCTTGGCCACTGAAGCTTTCTTT	CASSKTVVSLATEAFF
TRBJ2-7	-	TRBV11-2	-	TGTGCCAGCAGCGTTGAATGGGCAGGGGACTACGAGCAGTACTTC	CASSVEWAGDYEQYF
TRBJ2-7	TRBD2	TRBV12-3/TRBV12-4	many	TGTGCCAGCAGTTTCGGGGCGGGGGGTGTCAACGAGCAGTACTTC	CASSFGAGGVNEQYF
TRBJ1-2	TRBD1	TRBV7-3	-	TGCGCCAGCAGCCAAGGTTTACAGGGGACGCTTCATGGCTACACCTTC	CASSQGLQGTLHGYTF
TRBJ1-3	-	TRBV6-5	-	TGTGTCAGCACCCCCCGCTCTGGAAACACCATATATTTT	CVSTPRSGNTIYF
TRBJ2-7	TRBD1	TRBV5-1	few	TGCGCCAGCAGCTTCGCCGGGACAGCCTACGAGCAGTACTTC	CASSFAGTAYEQYF
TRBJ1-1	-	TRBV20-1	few	TGCAGTGCTAGAGCCCACAGCATGAACACTGAAGCTTTCTTT	CSARAHSMNTEAFF
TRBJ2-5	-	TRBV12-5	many	TGTGCTAGTGGTTTGCGGACGGAAGAGACCCAGTACTTC	CASGLRTEETQYF
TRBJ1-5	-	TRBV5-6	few	TGTGCCAGCAGCTTGTACGGATTTAGCAATCAGCCCCAGCATTTT	CASSLYGFSNQPQHF
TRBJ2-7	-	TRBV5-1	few	TGCGCCAGCAGCTTGGATGCGCCCAGGAACAGAATCGCCTACGAGCAGTACTTC	CASSLDAPRNRIAYEQYF
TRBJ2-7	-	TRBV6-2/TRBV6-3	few	TGTGCCAGCAGGGACGAGTACGAGCAGTACTTC	CASRDEYEQYF
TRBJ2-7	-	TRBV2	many	TGTGCCAGCGGGAGGATGACCTACGAGCAGTACTTC	CASGRMTYEQYF
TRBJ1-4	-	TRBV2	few	TGTGCCACTCAAGGGGGTAGGGCAACTAATGAAAAACTGTTTTTT	CATQGGRATNEKLFF
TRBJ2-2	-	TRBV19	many	TGTGCCAGTAGTATCGACAGCCCGAACACCGGGGAGCTGTTTTTT	CASSIDSPNTGELFF
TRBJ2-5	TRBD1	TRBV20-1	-	TGCAGTGCTATGGACAGGGGCTGGACCCAGTACTTC	CSAMDRGWTQYF
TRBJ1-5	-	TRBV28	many	TGTGCCAGCTTCCGCAGGGGCCATCGCAATCAGCCCCAGCATTTT	CASFRRGHRNQPQHF
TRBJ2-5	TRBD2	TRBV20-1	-	TGCAGTGCTAGACGACTAGCGGGGGATGGGGAGGCCCAGTACTTC	CSARRLAGDGEAQYF
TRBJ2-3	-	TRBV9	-	TGTGCCAGCAGCGTAGATTCCAGAAGCACAGATACGCAGTATTTT	CASSVDSRSTDTQYF
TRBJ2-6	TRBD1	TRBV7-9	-	TGTGCCAGCAGCTTAAATGGACCCCGGACAGGGCTCCTGCCTGGGGCCAACGTCCTGACTTTC	CASSLNGPRTGLLPGANVLTF
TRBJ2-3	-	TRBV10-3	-	TGTGCCATCGGCAGGGTCAGCACAGATACGCAGTATTTT	CAIGRVSTDTQYF
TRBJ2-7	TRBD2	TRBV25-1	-	TGTGCCAGCAGGACTAGCAACGAGCAGTACTTC	CASRTSNEQYF
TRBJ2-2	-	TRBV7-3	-	TGTGCCAGCAGCCCAACGAGGCGGGGACTCACCGGGGAGCTGTTTTTT	CASSPTRRGLTGELFF
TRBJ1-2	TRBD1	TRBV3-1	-	TGTGCCAGCAGCCAAGAAAACACAGGGGAGGCCTATGGCTACACCTTC	CASSQENTGEAYGYTF
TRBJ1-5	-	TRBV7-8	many	TGTGCCAGCAGCTTGACAACGGATTATCAGCCCCAGCATTTT	CASSLTTDYQPQHF